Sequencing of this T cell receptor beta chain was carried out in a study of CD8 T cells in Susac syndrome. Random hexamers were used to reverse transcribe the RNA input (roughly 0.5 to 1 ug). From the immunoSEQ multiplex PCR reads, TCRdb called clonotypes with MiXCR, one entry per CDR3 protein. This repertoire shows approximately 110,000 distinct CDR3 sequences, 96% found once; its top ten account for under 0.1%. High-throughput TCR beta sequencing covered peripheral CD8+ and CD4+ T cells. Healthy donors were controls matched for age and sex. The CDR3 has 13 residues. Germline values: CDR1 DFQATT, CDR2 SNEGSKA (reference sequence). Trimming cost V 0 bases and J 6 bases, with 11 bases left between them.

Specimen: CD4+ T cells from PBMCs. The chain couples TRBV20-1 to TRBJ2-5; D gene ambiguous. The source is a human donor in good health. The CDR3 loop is CSARDPATQTQYF. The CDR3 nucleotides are TGCAGTGCTAGAGACCCAGCCACTCAGACCCAGTACTTC.